This T cell receptor (beta chain) was observed in a study of response to subunit inactivated influenza vaccine. General observations from the study: Authors suggested seasonal influenza vaccinations each recruit few new T cells.

TCRdb re-called the RT-PCR reads with MiXCR, one entry per CDR3 protein. Counted here are roughly 500,000 distinct CDR3 sequences, 25% occurring once; the ten biggest clones make up over 1.5%. Germline values: CDR1 SGHRS, CDR2 YFSETQ. V lost 7 bases to trimming and J lost 7 bases; unmatched junction nucleotides: 19. The CDR3 loop spans 18 amino acids. Points on this clonotype: Its antigen is as yet unknown.

The specimen was CD4+ T cells sorted from PBMCs, collected 5 days after vaccination. This chain connects TRBV5-1 to TRBJ2-2, with 10 bases that match TRBD1. The TCR comes from a man aged 45-65 years who received an inactivated influenza vaccine. This chain's CDR3 is CASLYQPPGQGSHGELFF. CDR3 in DNA: TGCGCCAGCCTATACCAGCCCCCGGGACAGGGGAGTCACGGGGAGCTGTTTTTT.